The 8 T cell receptor beta chains below all came from one sample that was sequenced in a study of blood T cell repertoires in COVID-19. The protocol was immunoSEQ multiplex PCR, while the TCRdb copy is restricted to in-frame clones and leaves out a portion. The table has some 290,000 clones, about 85% seen once. Sequencing was carried out using peripheral blood. These receptors were obtained from a woman aged 50 to 65 who had recovered from COVID-19.

The V call is TRBV28, the J call TRBJ2-7; tentatively, D is TRBD1 (6 bases). Germline values: CDR1 MDHEN, CDR2 SYDVKM. Trimming took 1 base from V and 12 from J, leaving 10 bases between them. This CDR3 region has 11 residues. The CDR3 DNA sequence: TGTGCCAGCAGTTTATCGGGACACCGGTACTTC. Amino acids: CASSLSGHRYF.

V and J are TRBV29-1 and TRBJ2-3; 7 positions agree with TRBD2. The V gene's germline CDR1 is SQVTM and CDR2 ANQGSEA. V shed 6 bases and J 2 bases; nucleotides not matched to a gene: 20. The CDR3 is 18 amino acids. CDR3 amino acids: CSVRMRGSLLSSTDTQYF. DNA of the CDR3: TGCAGCGTCAGAATGCGGGGGAGCCTACTTTCGTCCACAGATACGCAGTATTTT.

This clone was counted once. The chain recombines TRBV27 with TRBJ1-2; 7 nucleotides align to TRBD1. The CDR3 contains 15 residues. In germline, CDR1 is MNHEY, CDR2 SMNVEV (reference sequence). V was pared by 6 bases and J by 3 bases, with 10 bases of the junction left unmatched. The CDR3 sequence: CASRRDSVGDYGYTF. The DNA for the CDR3 is TGTGCCAGCAGACGGGACAGTGTAGGGGACTATGGCTACACCTTC.

The CDR3 coding sequence is TGTGCCAGCAGTTTAGCAGTCTTTTGGGGGACAGGAGCAAGAGCGGGCTCCTACGAGCAGTACTTC. Amino acid sequence: CASSLAVFWGTGARAGSYEQYF. This chain uses TRBV28 with TRBJ2-7; 8 nucleotides agree with TRBD1. CDR1 and CDR2 (germline): MDHEN, SYDVKM. The CDR3 contains 22 residues. The J segment lost 0 bases and the V segment lost 2 bases, leaving 24 bases of the junction unmatched.

CDR3 residues: CASSYSTRADIQYF. CDR3 nucleotides: TGTGCCAGCAGTTACTCGACCAGGGCGGACATTCAGTACTTC. The rearrangement links TRBV6-2 or TRBV6-3 to TRBJ2-4; D possibly corresponds to TRBD1 (5 bases). V dropped 0 bases and J dropped 8 bases, with 11 bases sitting between them. The CDR3 has 14 amino acids. CDR1 MNHEY and CDR2 SVGEGT come from the germline V gene.

The chain uses TRBV7-2 and TRBJ2-3, with D possibly matching TRBD2 (6 bases). The V and J ends lost 3 bases and 4 bases respectively, with 11 bases between them. CDR3 length: 14 amino acids. The germline V gene has CDR1 SGHTA and CDR2 FQGNSA. DNA of the CDR3: TGTGCCAGCAGCTTCGGAGGGTTATCAGATACGCAGTATTTT. Translating gives CASSFGGLSDTQYF.

This chain joins TRBV5-1 and TRBJ2-1, with 8 bases matching TRBD2. With 5 bases clipped from V and 3 bases from J, the junction kept 4 bases outside the gene matches. This CDR3 comprises 14 residues. The V gene's germline CDR1 is SGHRS and CDR2 YFSETQ. CDR3: CASRTSGFYNEQFF. CDR3 coding DNA: TGCGCCAGCAGAACTAGCGGTTTCTACAATGAGCAGTTCTTC.

The chain carries TRBV30 and TRBJ2-7, with 11 nucleotides matching TRBD2. J was trimmed by 5 bases and V by 5 bases; bases with no gene match: 8. CDR1 and CDR2 (germline): GTSNPN, SVGIG (reference sequence). CDR3 size: 14 residues. CDR3 sequence (DNA): TGTGCCTGGGGAATAGCGGGAGGGCCCCACGAGCAGTACTTC. Its translation is CAWGIAGGPHEQYF. The complete variable domain, with remaining parts taken from reference TRBV30 and TRBJ2-7, reads SQTIHQWPATLVQPVGSPLSLECTVEGTSNPNLYWYRQAAGRGLQLLFYSVGIGQISSEVPQNLSASRPQDRQFILSSKKLLLSDSGFYLCAWGIAGGPHEQYFGPGTRLTVT.